What follows are 21 T cell receptor beta chains derived from one specimen sequenced in a study of radiation and T cells in renal cell carcinoma. Some clones are missing from TCRdb's copy, which holds only in-frame ones; the method was immunoSEQ multiplex PCR. The table lists around 160,000 clones, less than 90% of them singletons. Sample time point: baseline pretreatment blood. The treatment: 15 Gy SBRT to primary tumor, nephrectomy 4 weeks later. Sequenced material: blood, taken from a patient whose treatment included radiotherapy and nephrectomy. These receptors were taken from a woman in her sixties or seventies with renal cell carcinoma.

This clone occurred a few times. This chain uses TRBV5-6 with TRBJ1-2; D is unresolved. CDR1 and CDR2 from the germline V gene are SGHDT and YYEEEE. Trimming stripped 4 bases from V and 1 base from J, with 11 bases between. The CDR3 length is 14 residues. CDR3 sequence (DNA): TGTGCCAGCAGCCGTATTCGTAGTAACTATGGCTACACCTTC. This sequence encodes CASSRIRSNYGYTF.

The chain joins TRBV11-3 to TRBJ2-2; D may be TRBD2 (5 bases). V was clipped by 4 bases and J by 4 bases, with 10 bases between them. Germline V gives CDR1 SGHNT, CDR2 YENEEA. There are 14 residues in the CDR3. DNA for the CDR3: TGTGCCAGCAGCTCAGTAGCGTTCACCGGGGAGCTGTTTTTT. Translation: CASSSVAFTGELFF. Filled out from reference TRBV11-3 and TRBJ2-2, the complete variable domain reads EAGVVQSPRYKIIEKKQPVAFWCNPISGHNTLYWYLQNLGQGPELLIRYENEEAVDDSQLPKDRFSAERLKGVDSTLKIQPAELGDSAVYLCASSSVAFTGELFFGEGSRLTVL.

The DNA for the CDR3 is TGTGCCAGCAGTTTTGTCGGGCGTAACTATGGCTACACCTTC. Translated: CASSFVGRNYGYTF. The chain has TRBV28 and TRBJ1-2; no clear D gene. Trimming left V 3 bases short and J 1 base short, with 9 bases between. Germline CDR1 and CDR2: MDHEN and SYDVKM. There are 14 residues in the CDR3.

This clone was seen a handful of times. Other nucleotide sequences from this sample produce the same CDR3. The chain has TRBV19 and TRBJ1-1, with D maybe TRBD1 (5 bases). Trimming removed 6 bases from V and 0 bases from J, with 8 bases in between. From germline, CDR1 is LNHDA and CDR2 SQIVND (reference sequence). The CDR3 extends over 13 amino acids. CDR3 in amino acids: CASSTTVNTEAFF. The DNA for the CDR3 is TGTGCCAGTAGCACGACAGTGAACACTGAAGCTTTCTTT. Based on the CDR3 plus reference TRBV19 and TRBJ1-1, the full variable domain is DGGITQSPKYLFRKEGQNVTLSCEQNLNHDAMYWYRQDPGQGLRLIYYSQIVNDFQKGDIAEGYSVSREKKESFPLTVTSAQKNPTAFYLCASSTTVNTEAFFGQGTRLTVV.

The chain carries TRBV6-1 and TRBJ2-3; D could derive from TRBD1 or TRBD2 (6 bases each). CDR1 and CDR2 (germline): MNHNS, SASEGT. The ends were cut back, 3 bases at V and 4 bases at J, with 17 bases in the middle. CDR3 length equals 16 residues. As DNA, the CDR3 is TGTGCCAGCAGTGAGGGGGCGGGGAGGTGGGCAGATACGCAGTATTTT. Translation gives CASSEGAGRWADTQYF.

This clone was counted a single time. This chain connects TRBV21-1 to TRBJ2-3; the table names TRBD1, a call not compared with the DNA. TRBV21-1 is classified as a pseudogene. This CDR3 contains 13 residues. The CDR3 reads CASTGQGSDTQYF. In DNA, the CDR3 is TGTGCCAGCACAGGACAGGGATCAGATACGCAGTATTTT.

The V and J genes are TRBV13 and TRBJ1-3; TRBD1 is a possible D gene (6 bases). The CDR3 totals 18 residues. Trimming left V 6 bases short and J 0 bases short, with 21 bases between. Germline CDR1 is PRHDT and CDR2 is FYEKMQ (reference sequence). In nucleotides, the CDR3 is TGTGCCAGCAGAAACGCCGCCGGGACAAGTTTCTCTGGAAACACCATATATTTT. Amino acids: CASRNAAGTSFSGNTIYF.

The sample holds one count of this clone. The gene calls are TRBV5-5 and TRBJ1-3; D call uncertain. The V end was cut by 3 bases, the J end by 8 bases, with 6 bases between. Germline values: CDR1 SGHKS, CDR2 YYEKEE (reference sequence). The CDR3 spans 11 residues. Written as DNA, the CDR3 is TGTGCCAGCAGCTCCGCGGACACCATATATTTT. Translation gives CASSSADTIYF.

This sequence joins TRBV15 and TRBJ1-2, with D possibly being TRBD1 (6 bases). Deletions cut 7 bases from V and 2 bases from J, with 14 bases between. Germline values: CDR1 LNHNV, CDR2 YYDKDF (reference sequence). The CDR3 length is 14 residues. The CDR3 spells CATNSRGLNYGYTF. As DNA, the CDR3 is TGTGCCACCAACTCGAGGGGGTTAAACTATGGCTACACCTTC.

The V gene is TRBV4-3, the J gene TRBJ1-2; possible D gene TRBD1, 5 bases. V was shortened by 1 base and J by 8 bases, with 14 bases between the two germline ends. Germline V gives CDR1 LGHNA, CDR2 YSLEER. CDR3 length: 14 residues. The CDR3 region is CASSQGGYFGGYTF. CDR3 nucleotide sequence: TGCGCCAGCAGCCAAGGGGGGTATTTTGGCGGCTACACCTTC.

J is TRBJ2-6 and V is TRBV6-1, with 8 positions matching TRBD2. Germline V CDR1 and CDR2: MNHNS, SASEGT. The J segment lost 0 bases and the V segment lost 1 base, leaving 5 bases of the junction unmatched. The length of the CDR3 is 18 residues. DNA of the CDR3: TGTGCCAGCAGTGAAGGTATCGGGGGGGCCTCTGGGGCCAACGTCCTGACTTTC. It yields the protein CASSEGIGGASGANVLTF.

The chain employs TRBV30 and TRBJ2-7; the D gene is possibly TRBD2 (6 bases). Germline V gene data show CDR1 as GTSNPN and CDR2 as SVGIG (reference sequence). Trimming took off 2 bases at V and 4 bases at J, with 15 bases between the two ends. The CDR3 is 14 residues long. CDR3 residues: CAWSRAGRMYEQYF. The CDR3 DNA is TGTGCCTGGAGTCGTGCGGGACGGATGTACGAGCAGTACTTC.

The chain recombines TRBV7-2 with TRBJ2-3, with D possibly called TRBD1 or TRBD2 (5 bases each). This CDR3 has 17 amino acids. Germline CDR1 reads SGHTA; CDR2 reads FQGNSA. The ends were cut back, 2 bases at V and 2 bases at J, with 17 bases in the middle. CDR3: CASSLKNGVGPTDTQYF. Here the CDR3 DNA reads TGTGCCAGCAGCTTAAAAAACGGGGTGGGGCCCACAGATACGCAGTATTTT.

The V call is TRBV11-3, the J call TRBJ2-3; possible D gene TRBD1, 6 bases. V shed 5 bases and J shed 2 bases, with 14 bases lying between them. The CDR3 totals 15 residues. CDR1 and CDR2 (germline): SGHNT, YENEEA. The CDR3 coding sequence is TGTGCCAGCAGCCCAACAGGGATTTTCACAGATACGCAGTATTTT. Its translation: CASSPTGIFTDTQYF.

This clone was counted once. The chain has TRBV30 and TRBJ2-5; 8 bases align to TRBD2. Germline V gene sequence: CDR1 GTSNPN, CDR2 SVGIG (reference sequence). The CDR3 is made up of 15 amino acids. Germline trimming cut 6 bases from V and 3 bases from J; bases unmatched to any gene: 12. CDR3 protein: CACDWRGALKETQYF. CDR3 bases: TGTGCCTGTGACTGGCGGGGGGCCTTAAAAGAGACCCAGTACTTC.

On this clone: Germline is not matched at one junction end, which may reflect a read error. CDR3 sequence reads: CASSSSGGARDTQYF. DNA for the CDR3: TGTGCTAGCAGCTCTTCGGGGGGCGCCAGGGATACGCAGTATTTT. J is TRBJ2-3 and V is TRBV7-7; tentatively, D is TRBD2 (7 bases). Germline lookup yields CDR1 SSHAT and CDR2 FNYEAQ (reference sequence). The CDR3 is 15 residues long.

The V call is TRBV5-1, the J call TRBJ2-1; D is perhaps TRBD1 (5 bases). The CDR3 runs 13 residues. Trimming pared 6 bases from V and 4 bases from J, leaving 11 bases between. The germline V gene encodes CDR1 SGHRS and CDR2 YFSETQ. CDR3 sequence: CASNRRGYNEQFF. CDR3 in DNA: TGCGCCAGCAACAGGAGAGGATACAATGAGCAGTTCTTC.

The rearrangement uses TRBV20-1 and TRBJ2-3, with 8 bases matching TRBD2. Per the germline V gene, CDR1 is DFQATT and CDR2 is SNEGSKA (reference sequence). Trimming at V came to 5 bases and at J to 14 bases, leaving 9 bases not matched to a gene. The CDR3 totals 11 residues. The chain's CDR3 is CSAPLRGGWYF. CDR3 in DNA: TGCAGTGCTCCCCTTCGGGGGGGATGGTATTTT.

V and J are TRBV2 and TRBJ1-4; D not certain. V lost 5 bases, J lost 8 bases, and 15 bases lay in between. Germline assignment: CDR1 SNHLY and CDR2 FYNNEI. This CDR3 contains 14 residues. CDR3: CASSLGGIGEKLFF. CDR3 nucleotide sequence: TGTGCCAGCAGTTTGGGAGGGATCGGAGAAAAACTGTTTTTT.

This sequence joins TRBV5-4 and TRBJ1-2; TRBD1 is a possible D gene (6 bases). Germline CDR1 SGHNT, CDR2 YYREEE (reference sequence). Trimming shortened V by 2 bases and J by 3 bases, and 11 bases separated the two germline ends. The CDR3 covers 14 residues. CDR3 region: CASSFGTTYYGYTF. The CDR3 DNA reads TGTGCCAGCAGCTTCGGGACAACCTACTATGGCTACACCTTC.

V and J are TRBV6-5 and TRBJ2-7; D remains ambiguous. The V gene lost 10 bases and the J gene lost 2 bases, with 12 bases spanning the gap. Germline values: CDR1 MNHEY, CDR2 SVGAGI. The CDR3 runs to 12 residues. The chain's CDR3 is CATTVSAYEQYF. The CDR3 DNA is TGTGCCACTACCGTATCGGCCTACGAGCAGTACTTC.